This T cell receptor beta chain stems from a study of T cell responses to AZD1222 COVID-19 vaccine. CDR1 is SQVTM, CDR2 ANQGSEA, per germline. The V end lost 7 bases, the J end lost 6 bases, and 20 bases lay between the germline ends. This CDR3 has 14 amino acids. Clones were sequenced by immunoSEQ multiplex PCR, and TCRdb holds only the in-frame ones, with some missing. The sample consists of some 120,000 clones, roughly 90% of them appearing once. The chain has TRBV29-1 and TRBJ2-3; D might be TRBD1 or TRBD2, each matching 7 bases. The clonotype originates from an adult in good health. The starting material was peripheral blood, obtained on day 0 of AZD1222 vaccination. The CDR3 coding sequence is TGCAGCGCCCCGGGACCCCAGGGGGGGGATACGCAGTATTTT. Protein sequence: CSAPGPQGGDTQYF.